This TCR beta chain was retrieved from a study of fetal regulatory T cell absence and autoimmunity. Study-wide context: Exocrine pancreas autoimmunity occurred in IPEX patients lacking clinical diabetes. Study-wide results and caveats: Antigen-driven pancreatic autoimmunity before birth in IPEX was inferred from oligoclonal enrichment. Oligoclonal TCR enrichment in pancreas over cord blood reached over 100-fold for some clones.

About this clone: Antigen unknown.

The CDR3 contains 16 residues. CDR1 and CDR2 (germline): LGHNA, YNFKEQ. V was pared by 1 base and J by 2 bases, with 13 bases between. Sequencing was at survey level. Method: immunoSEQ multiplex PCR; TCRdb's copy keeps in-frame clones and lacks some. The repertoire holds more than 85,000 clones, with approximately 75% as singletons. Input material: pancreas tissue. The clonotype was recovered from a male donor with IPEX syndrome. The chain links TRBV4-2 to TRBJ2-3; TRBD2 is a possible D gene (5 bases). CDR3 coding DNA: TGTGCCAGCAGCCAAGCCGAAGCGGCCTCCACAGATACGCAGTATTTT. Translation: CASSQAEAASTDTQYF.